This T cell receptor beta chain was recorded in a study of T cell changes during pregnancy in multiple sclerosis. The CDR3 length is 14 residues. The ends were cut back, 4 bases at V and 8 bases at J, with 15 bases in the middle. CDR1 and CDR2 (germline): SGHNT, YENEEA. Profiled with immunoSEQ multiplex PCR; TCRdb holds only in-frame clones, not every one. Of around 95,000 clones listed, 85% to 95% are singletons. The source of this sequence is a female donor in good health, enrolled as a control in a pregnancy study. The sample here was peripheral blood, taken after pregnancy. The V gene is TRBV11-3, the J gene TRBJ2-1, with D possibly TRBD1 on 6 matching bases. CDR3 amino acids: CASSSGAGAHEQFF. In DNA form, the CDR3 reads TGTGCCAGCAGCTCCGGTGCAGGGGCCCATGAGCAGTTCTTC.